Listed below are T cell receptor beta chains from one sample, sequenced in a study of blood T cell repertoires in COVID-19. Repertoires were generated with immunoSEQ multiplex PCR, while TCRdb's copy carries only in-frame clones and drops some. Of more than 95,000 clones detected, around 89% appear once; the ten largest clones hold approximately 3.4%. The specimen was peripheral blood. The receptor source for this set is a woman aged 55-69 years with acute or convalescent COVID-19. Both conserved end residues are part of each CDR3. D genes are given only for firm matches. Clone size is not always given. Where it is, it says once, few, many or a class for expanded clones.

clone size,J gene,D gene,V gene,CDR3 protein,CDR3 DNA
-,TRBJ1-2,-,TRBV6-6,CASSTGSGYTF,TGTGCCAGCAGTACCGGGAGCGGCTACACCTTC
-,TRBJ1-5,TRBD1,TRBV11-2,CASSSQTGQPQHF,TGTGCCAGCAGCTCGCAGACAGGGCAGCCCCAGCATTTT
-,TRBJ1-2,-,TRBV7-6,CASSPSDTNYGYTF,TGTGCCAGCAGCCCCTCGGACACGAACTATGGCTACACCTTC
-,TRBJ1-6,TRBD1,TRBV9,CASSVRDRDSPLHF,TGTGCCAGCAGCGTCCGGGACAGGGATTCACCCCTCCACTTT
once,TRBJ1-2,TRBD1,TRBV10-2,CASSELAGQGGYGYTF,TGCGCCAGCAGTGAGTTAGCAGGACAGGGCGGGTATGGCTACACCTTC
-,TRBJ1-5,-,TRBV18,CASSPLRGRAQHF,TGTGCCAGCTCACCACTTAGGGGTCGGGCCCAGCATTTT
-,TRBJ1-6,-,TRBV2,CASRGGYNSPLHF,TGTGCCAGCAGGGGAGGATATAATTCACCCCTCCACTTT
-,TRBJ2-2,TRBD2,TRBV15,CATSRDRGLAGMTGELFF,TGTGCCACCAGCAGAGATAGAGGACTAGCGGGAATGACCGGGGAGCTGTTTTTT
-,TRBJ1-5,TRBD1,TRBV30,CAWSQGAFQPQHF,TGTGCCTGGTCACAGGGGGCATTTCAGCCCCAGCATTTT
-,TRBJ2-7,-,TRBV28,CAARPGEVAIEQYF,TGTGCCGCGAGGCCCGGGGAGGTTGCCATCGAGCAGTACTTC
-,TRBJ1-2,TRBD1,TRBV5-1,CASSPPTGNYGYTF,TGCGCCAGCAGCCCACCGACAGGGAACTATGGCTACACCTTC
-,TRBJ1-4,-,TRBV6-5,CASSYLRGREKLFF,TGTGCCAGCAGTTACCTCAGGGGTAGGGAAAAACTGTTTTTT
-,TRBJ1-4,TRBD1,TRBV12-5,CASGKKRQGPTNEKLFF,TGTGCTAGTGGTAAGAAGCGACAGGGGCCAACTAATGAAAAACTGTTTTTT
-,TRBJ1-5,-,TRBV5-1,CASSPGAGAGNQPQHF,TGCGCCAGCAGCCCCGGTGCAGGGGCAGGGAATCAGCCCCAGCATTTT
-,TRBJ2-1,TRBD2,TRBV19,CASKREAGGSYNEQFF,TGTGCCAGTAAGAGAGAGGCGGGAGGCTCCTACAATGAGCAGTTCTTC
once,TRBJ2-4,-,TRBV19,CASSQGAKNIQYF,TGTGCCAGTAGCCAGGGAGCCAAAAACATTCAGTACTTC
-,TRBJ2-3,-,TRBV9,CASSRQGPPTDTQYF,TGTGCCAGCAGCCGGCAGGGCCCCCCCACAGATACGCAGTATTTT
once,TRBJ1-2,-,TRBV18,CASSPGQASTIYGYTF,TGTGCCAGCTCACCTGGCCAGGCCTCGACCATTTATGGCTACACCTTC
-,TRBJ2-3,-,TRBV5-1,CASSLQGPPDTQYF,TGCGCCAGCAGCTTACAGGGCCCCCCAGATACGCAGTATTTT
-,TRBJ1-1,TRBD1,TRBV5-1,CASSVQGVEDTEAFF,TGCGCCAGCAGCGTACAGGGGGTAGAGGACACTGAAGCTTTCTTT
-,TRBJ1-5,-,TRBV7-8,CASSLGSQGLSNQPQHF,TGTGCCAGCAGCTTAGGTTCGCAGGGACTTAGCAATCAGCCCCAGCATTTT
-,TRBJ1-1,-,TRBV9,CASRPAGSNTEAFF,TGTGCCAGCCGCCCGGCGGGTTCGAACACTGAAGCTTTCTTT
once,TRBJ2-7,TRBD1,TRBV9,CASKGAGNEQYF,TGTGCCAGCAAGGGGGCTGGGAACGAGCAGTACTTC
-,TRBJ2-2,TRBD1,TRBV6-5,CATARGTGGVGELFF,TGTGCCACCGCGAGGGGGACAGGGGGCGTCGGGGAGCTGTTTTTT
-,TRBJ1-2,TRBD1,TRBV6-4,CASSADRGLGYTF,TGTGCCAGCAGCGCGGACAGGGGGCTTGGCTACACCTTC
-,TRBJ1-6,-,TRBV15,CATSRTGDYNSPLHF,TGTGCCACCAGCAGAACGGGAGACTATAATTCACCCCTCCACTTT
-,TRBJ1-1,-,TRBV5-1,CASSLDRLNTEAFF,TGCGCCAGCAGTTTAGACAGACTCAACACTGAAGCTTTCTTT
-,TRBJ2-6,-,TRBV5-6,CASSLGGSGANVLTF,TGTGCCAGCAGTTTAGGGGGAAGTGGGGCCAACGTCCTGACTTTC
-,TRBJ1-6,-,TRBV9,CASSVNLESPLHF,TGTGCCAGCAGCGTAAACCTAGAATCACCCCTCCACTTT
-,TRBJ2-5,-,TRBV6-5,CASWTRKETQYF,TGTGCCAGCTGGACTCGGAAAGAGACCCAGTACTTC
-,TRBJ1-5,-,TRBV2,CASSESGVRSNSQPQHF,TGTGCCAGCAGTGAGAGTGGCGTCAGGTCAAATAGTCAGCCCCAGCATTTT
-,TRBJ1-2,-,TRBV10-2,CASKDNADNYGYTF,TGCGCCAGCAAGGACAATGCCGATAACTATGGCTACACCTTC
-,TRBJ2-7,TRBD1,TRBV11-2,CASSRLLQGRTYEQYF,TGTGCCAGCAGCCGCTTACTACAGGGGCGAACCTACGAGCAGTACTTC
-,TRBJ2-1,TRBD1,TRBV5-5,CASSLSPGQGALNEQFF,TGTGCCAGCAGCTTATCTCCGGGACAGGGGGCCCTCAATGAGCAGTTCTTC
-,TRBJ1-1,TRBD1,TRBV6-1,CASSEGGTGDTEAFF,TGTGCCAGCAGTGAAGGGGGAACAGGGGACACTGAAGCTTTCTTT
-,TRBJ1-1,-,TRBV6-5,CASRSTGTRAFF,TGTGCCAGCAGATCCACGGGGACTAGGGCTTTCTTT
-,TRBJ1-5,-,TRBV28,CASRREGGGQPQHF,TGTGCCAGCAGGAGGGAGGGAGGAGGTCAGCCCCAGCATTTT
-,TRBJ1-6,TRBD1,TRBV30,CACQGAPQSPLHF,TGTGCCTGTCAGGGGGCACCTCAATCACCCCTCCACTTT
-,TRBJ1-2,TRBD1,TRBV30,CAWSRLQGTPRGYTF,TGTGCCTGGAGTCGTTTACAGGGGACCCCGAGAGGCTACACCTTC
-,TRBJ2-1,TRBD2,TRBV20-1,CSASRRAGLAGGLNEQFF,TGCAGTGCTAGTCGTCGGGCGGGCCTAGCGGGAGGGTTAAATGAGCAGTTCTTC
-,TRBJ1-6,-,TRBV6-1,CASSDSRGRPLHF,TGTGCCAGCAGTGACAGTCGGGGAAGGCCCCTCCACTTT
-,TRBJ1-1,TRBD1,TRBV7-2,CASSLASYRGGAFF,TGTGCCAGCAGCTTAGCCAGTTACAGGGGGGGCGCTTTCTTT
-,TRBJ1-1,TRBD1,TRBV6-5,CAGRIGTGLNTEAFF,TGTGCCGGACGAATAGGGACAGGCTTGAACACTGAAGCTTTCTTT
-,TRBJ1-2,-,TRBV2,CASSDPGYGYTF,TGTGCCAGCAGTGATCCGGGCTATGGCTACACCTTC
-,TRBJ2-3,TRBD2,TRBV2,CASSAPSGRTDTQYF,TGTGCCAGCAGCGCCCCTAGCGGCCGCACAGATACGCAGTATTTT
-,TRBJ1-1,-,TRBV2,CASSWDNQEAFF,TGTGCCAGCAGTTGGGACAACCAAGAAGCTTTCTTT
once,TRBJ2-1,TRBD2,TRBV28,CASIDSGASSYNEQFF,TGTGCCAGCATCGATAGCGGGGCAAGCTCCTACAATGAGCAGTTCTTC
-,TRBJ1-6,TRBD1,TRBV7-9,CASSLDRGNSSPLHF,TGTGCCAGCAGCTTGGACAGGGGGAATAGCTCACCCCTCCACTTT
few,TRBJ1-2,TRBD1,TRBV28,CASSRQGRNGYTF,TGTGCCAGCAGTCGACAGGGTCGGAATGGCTACACCTTC
-,TRBJ2-2,TRBD1,TRBV19,CASSPAPTGGLTGELFF,TGTGCCAGTAGTCCCGCCCCGACAGGGGGATTGACCGGGGAGCTGTTTTTT
-,TRBJ1-2,TRBD1,TRBV13,CASSLDRKNYGYTF,TGTGCCAGCAGCTTGGACAGGAAGAACTATGGCTACACCTTC
-,TRBJ2-1,TRBD2,TRBV29-1,CSAGLPTEQFF,TGCAGCGCGGGACTACCTACTGAGCAGTTCTTC
-,TRBJ1-3,-,TRBV5-1,CASSSGNTGNTIYF,TGCGCCAGCAGCTCGGGGAACACTGGAAACACCATATATTTT